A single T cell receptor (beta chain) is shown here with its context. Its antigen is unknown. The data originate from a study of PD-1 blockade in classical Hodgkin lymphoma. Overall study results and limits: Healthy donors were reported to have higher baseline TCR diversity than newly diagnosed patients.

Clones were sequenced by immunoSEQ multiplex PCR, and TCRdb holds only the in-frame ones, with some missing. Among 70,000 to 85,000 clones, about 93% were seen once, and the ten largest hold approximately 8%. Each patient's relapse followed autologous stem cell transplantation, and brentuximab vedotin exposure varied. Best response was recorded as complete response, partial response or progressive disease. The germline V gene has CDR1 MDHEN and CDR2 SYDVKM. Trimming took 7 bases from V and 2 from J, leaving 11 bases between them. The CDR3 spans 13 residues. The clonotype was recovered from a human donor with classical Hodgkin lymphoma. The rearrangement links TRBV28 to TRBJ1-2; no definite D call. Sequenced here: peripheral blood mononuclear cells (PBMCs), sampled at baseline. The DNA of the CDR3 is TGTGCCAGCACGGCTGGGCAGAACTATGGCTACACCTTC. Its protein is CASTAGQNYGYTF.